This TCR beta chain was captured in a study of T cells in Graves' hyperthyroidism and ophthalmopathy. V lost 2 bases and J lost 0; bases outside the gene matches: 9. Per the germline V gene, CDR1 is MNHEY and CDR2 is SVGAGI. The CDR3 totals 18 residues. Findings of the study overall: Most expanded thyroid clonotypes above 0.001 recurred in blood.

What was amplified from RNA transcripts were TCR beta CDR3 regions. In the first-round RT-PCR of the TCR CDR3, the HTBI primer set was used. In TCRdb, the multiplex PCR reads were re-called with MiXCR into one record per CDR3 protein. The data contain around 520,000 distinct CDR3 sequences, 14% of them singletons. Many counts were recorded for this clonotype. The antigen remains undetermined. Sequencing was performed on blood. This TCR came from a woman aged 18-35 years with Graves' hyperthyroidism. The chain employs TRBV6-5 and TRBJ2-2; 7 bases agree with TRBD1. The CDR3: CASSYPFQGVSNTGELFF. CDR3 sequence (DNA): TGTGCCAGCAGTTACCCATTCCAGGGGGTATCGAACACCGGGGAGCTGTTTTTT.